These 26 T cell receptor beta chains were all obtained from the same sample, sequenced in a study of shared clonotypes between healthy human individuals. Repertoires were generated with immunoSEQ multiplex PCR, while TCRdb's copy carries only in-frame clones and drops some. The table includes over 850,000 clones, approximately 78% detected once. Sequencing was done on a sample of memory CD4+ T cells from PBMCs. Subset here: CD45RA-negative fraction. All receptors come from a man aged 18 to 35 in good health. Some clones in this sample may be carry-over from other donors' samples.

The chain carries TRBV28 and TRBJ2-2, with 8 bases fitting TRBD1. CDR1 is MDHEN, CDR2 SYDVKM, per germline. V lost 8 bases, J lost 4 bases, and 3 bases stayed unmatched. The CDR3 sequence is 13 residues long. The CDR3 DNA reads TGTGCCAGCTTAACAGGGGGCACCGGGGAGCTGTTTTTT. Translating it yields CASLTGGTGELFF.

V usage is TRBV4-1 and J usage is TRBJ2-3; TRBD2 agrees at 8 bases. The germline CDR1 and CDR2 sequences are MGHRA and YSYEKL. V trimming: 0 bases; J trimming: 6 bases; junction bases outside the gene matches: 5. This CDR3 is built from 15 residues. The CDR3 spells CASSQDGRGGDTQYF. DNA of the CDR3: TGCGCCAGCAGCCAAGACGGGAGGGGCGGGGATACGCAGTATTTT.

This clone was recorded only once. This chain links TRBV6-1 with TRBJ1-2, with D tentatively TRBD1 (5 bases). Germline values: CDR1 MNHNS, CDR2 SASEGT. Trimming left V 7 bases short and J 6 bases short, with 18 bases between. The CDR3 is made up of 14 amino acids. In nucleotides, the CDR3 is TGTGCCAGCACGGCGGGCCCGGGGGGGGATGGCTACACCTTC. Translating it yields CASTAGPGGDGYTF.

This clone occurred once. The rearrangement uses TRBV4-1 and TRBJ2-1; no clear D gene. This CDR3 contains 15 residues. V shed 2 bases and J shed 2 bases, with 10 bases lying between them. CDR1 and CDR2 (germline): MGHRA, YSYEKL. Written as DNA, the CDR3 is TGCGCCAGCAGCCAACTCCAACTGCCCTACAATGAGCAGTTCTTC. Translating gives CASSQLQLPYNEQFF.

As regards this clone: The sample holds other DNA sequences that translate to the same CDR3. V is TRBV5-4 and J is TRBJ2-1, with TRBD2 as a possible D gene (6 bases). The CDR3 runs 15 residues. Trimming left V 0 bases short and J 3 bases short, with 10 bases between. Germline CDR1 is SGHNT and CDR2 is YYREEE (reference sequence). This chain's CDR3 is CASSLDGTGYNEQFF. The CDR3 DNA sequence: TGTGCCAGCAGCTTGGACGGGACTGGCTACAATGAGCAGTTCTTC.

The genes are TRBV27 and TRBJ2-7; D perhaps matches TRBD1 (6 bases). There are 15 residues in the CDR3. The V and J ends lost 5 bases and 0 bases respectively, with 14 bases between them. Per the germline V gene, CDR1 is MNHEY and CDR2 is SMNVEV (reference sequence). The CDR3 coding sequence is TGTGCCAGCAGTCCAGGGGACGGAATCTCCTACGAGCAGTACTTC. It translates to CASSPGDGISYEQYF.

This chain joins TRBV11-2 and TRBJ2-3; possible D gene TRBD2, 6 bases. The CDR3 is 15 amino acids. The germline V gene has CDR1 SGHAT and CDR2 FQNNGV. V lost 1 base, J lost 6 bases, and 14 bases lay in between. CDR3: CASSLALGRRDTQYF. The CDR3 DNA sequence: TGTGCCAGCAGCTTAGCCCTAGGGAGGCGGGATACGCAGTATTTT.

This clone was detected only a few times. This sequence joins TRBV10-3 and TRBJ2-7; D gene ambiguous. This CDR3 region has 14 residues. CDR1 ENHRY and CDR2 SYGVKD come from the germline V gene. V gave up 0 bases and J gave up 3 bases, with 9 bases separating them. The CDR3 reads CAISESIGLYEQYF. The CDR3 bases are TGTGCCATCAGTGAGTCGATCGGGCTCTACGAGCAGTACTTC.

The genes are TRBV5-1 and TRBJ1-2, with TRBD1 identical over 10 bases. The junction had 7 bases not matched to a gene; V was cut back by 4 bases and J by 4 bases. CDR1 SGHRS and CDR2 YFSETQ come from the germline V gene. The length of the CDR3 is 15 residues. For the CDR3, the DNA is TGCGCCAGCAGCGACGGCCGGACAGGGGGCTATGGCTACACCTTC. Encoded protein: CASSDGRTGGYGYTF. The full variable domain, in which reference TRBV5-1 and TRBJ1-2 provide the parts outside the CDR3, is KAGVTQTPRYLIKTRGQQVTLSCSPISGHRSVSWYQQTPGQGLQFLFEYFSETQRNKGNFPGRFSGRQFSNSRSEMNVSTLELGDSALYLCASSDGRTGGYGYTFGSGTRLTVV.

J is TRBJ2-1 and V is TRBV7-2; no clear D gene. The CDR3 is made up of 15 amino acids. Germline V gives CDR1 SGHTA, CDR2 FQGNSA. V was clipped by 1 base and J by 6 bases, with 13 bases between them. This CDR3 reads CASSLGRYQVNEQFF. In nucleotides, the CDR3 is TGTGCCAGCAGCTTAGGCAGGTATCAGGTCAATGAGCAGTTCTTC.

This rearrangement joins TRBV5-1 to TRBJ1-2, with D maybe TRBD1 (5 bases). V was cut by 4 bases and J by 3 bases, with 19 bases left in between. The CDR3 totals 16 residues. Per the germline V gene, CDR1 is SGHRS and CDR2 is YFSETQ. Written as DNA, the CDR3 is TGCGCCAGCAGCCTTACGGGGCCCACTGGGGACTATGGCTACACCTTC. Translated, it gives CASSLTGPTGDYGYTF.

The chain is built from TRBV5-5 and TRBJ2-7; weak D call: TRBD1 (5 bases). The ends were cut back, 1 base at V and 2 bases at J, with 7 bases in the middle. Germline V gene sequence: CDR1 SGHKS, CDR2 YYEKEE (reference sequence). This CDR3 is built from 13 residues. The CDR3 region is CASSLQGPYEQYF. Written as DNA, the CDR3 is TGTGCCAGCAGCTTGCAGGGCCCCTACGAGCAGTACTTC.

The chain joins TRBV28 to TRBJ2-1, with TRBD2 matching 10 bases. Germline V CDR1 and CDR2: MDHEN, SYDVKM. The CDR3 is 15 residues long. V shed 6 bases, J shed 6 bases, and the junction held 8 bases outside the gene matches. DNA for the CDR3: TGTGCCAGCAGCCTAACTAGCGGGAAATTCAATGAGCAGTTCTTC. Amino acids: CASSLTSGKFNEQFF. The full variable domain, completed using reference TRBV28 and TRBJ2-1, is DVKVTQSSRYLVKRTGEKVFLECVQDMDHENMFWYRQDPGLGLRLIYFSYDVKMKEKGDIPEGYSVSREKKERFSLILESASTNQTSMYLCASSLTSGKFNEQFFGPGTRLTVL.

The chain is built from TRBV6-1 and TRBJ1-4; no clear D gene. The germline V gene has CDR1 MNHNS and CDR2 SASEGT. Trimming left V 6 bases short and J 4 bases short, with 3 bases between. The CDR3 has 11 residues. In nucleotides, the CDR3 is TGTGCCAGCAGAGGTAATGAAAAACTGTTTTTT. Its translation is CASRGNEKLFF.

This sequence joins TRBV7-9 and TRBJ2-1; the D gene could be TRBD1 or TRBD2 (6 bases each). Germline loops: CDR1 SEHNR, CDR2 FQNEAQ (reference sequence). Trimming removed 1 base at V and 7 bases at J, with 14 bases between. This CDR3 is 15 amino acids long. In DNA, the CDR3 is TGTGCCAGCAGCTTAGATGGGGGGCGTTTAAATGAGCAGTTCTTC. Translated, it gives CASSLDGGRLNEQFF.

The chain links TRBV18 to TRBJ2-2, with 7 nucleotides matching TRBD1. Germline values: CDR1 KGHSH, CDR2 LQKENI. The CDR3 has 16 amino acids. Trimming removed 0 bases from V and 7 bases from J; junction bases left unmatched: 8. The CDR3 sequence is CASSPPSRGRSGELFF. In DNA form, the CDR3 reads TGTGCCAGCTCACCACCGTCAAGGGGGCGCAGCGGGGAGCTGTTTTTT.

The chain carries TRBV6-6 and TRBJ1-5; 7 bases match TRBD1. Trimming cost V 6 bases and J 6 bases; bases outside gene matches: 8. The CDR3 extends over 14 amino acids. CDR1 and CDR2 from the germline V gene are MNHNY and SVGAGI (reference sequence). The DNA for the CDR3 is TGTGCCAGCAGCCGCGACAGGGTGAGTCAGCCCCAGCATTTT. It encodes CASSRDRVSQPQHF.

This clone was seen just once. This rearrangement joins TRBV10-3 to TRBJ2-5; the D gene is possibly TRBD1 (6 bases). CDR3 size: 15 residues. The germline V gene encodes CDR1 ENHRY and CDR2 SYGVKD. V lost 2 bases, J lost 5 bases, and 15 bases lay in between. In DNA form, the CDR3 reads TGTGCCATCAGTGAGGTCTATGGGCAGGGGGAGACCCAGTACTTC. Translated: CAISEVYGQGETQYF.

The rearrangement uses TRBV6-1 and TRBJ2-5, with D hard to call. This CDR3 comprises 10 residues. The germline gives CDR1 MNHNS, CDR2 SASEGT. The V and J ends lost 4 bases and 5 bases respectively, with 2 bases between them. This CDR3 is CASSVETQYF. The CDR3, as DNA: TGTGCCAGCAGTGTCGAGACCCAGTACTTC.

This chain uses TRBV18 with TRBJ2-2, with D perhaps being TRBD1 or TRBD2 (5 bases each). The CDR3 sequence is 18 residues long. Looked up from germline, CDR1 is KGHSH and CDR2 is LQKENI. V was cut by 3 bases and J by 0 bases, with 17 bases left in between. This CDR3 is CASSPRDVRYPNTGELFF. Here the CDR3 DNA reads TGTGCCAGCTCACCTAGGGACGTCAGATATCCGAACACCGGGGAGCTGTTTTTT.

The table lists this clone with many counts. Additional DNA sequences in this sample encode the identical CDR3. This chain joins TRBV4-3 and TRBJ2-1, with 14 bases matching TRBD2. This CDR3 is 17 amino acids long. J gave up 5 bases and V 0 bases, and 3 bases lay outside the gene matches. Germline V CDR1 and CDR2: LGHNA, YSLEER. This chain's CDR3 is CASSQDRGLAGDNEQFF. The CDR3 bases are TGCGCCAGCAGCCAAGACCGGGGACTAGCGGGAGACAATGAGCAGTTCTTC.

J is TRBJ2-5 and V is TRBV5-4; TRBD2 agrees at 11 bases. The CDR3 is made up of 15 amino acids. Germline trimming cut 7 bases from V and 5 bases from J; bases unmatched to any gene: 10. CDR1 and CDR2 from the germline V gene are SGHNT and YYREEE (reference sequence). The CDR3 is CASGASGRLEETQYF. Here the CDR3 DNA reads TGTGCCAGCGGAGCTAGCGGGAGGTTGGAGGAGACCCAGTACTTC.

The rearrangement joins TRBV10-3 to TRBJ2-5; the match to TRBD1 covers 7 bases. J lost 3 bases, V lost 7 bases, and 5 bases had no gene match. The CDR3 length is 13 residues. Germline V gene data show CDR1 as ENHRY and CDR2 as SYGVKD. For the CDR3, the DNA is TGTGCCATCAAAGGGACAGAAAAAGAGACCCAGTACTTC. Its protein product is CAIKGTEKETQYF.

This chain joins TRBV7-6 and TRBJ2-7, with 11 positions matching TRBD1. Germline V gene sequence: CDR1 SGHVS, CDR2 FNYEAQ. CDR3 length equals 14 residues. J gave up 6 bases and V 1 base, and 2 bases lay outside the gene matches. Written as DNA, the CDR3 is TGTGCCAGCAGCTTAGATGGGACAGGGGGCGAGCAGTACTTC. Protein product: CASSLDGTGGEQYF.

This chain uses TRBV2 with TRBJ2-5; 7 nucleotides line up with TRBD2. This CDR3 comprises 14 residues. In germline, CDR1 is SNHLY, CDR2 FYNNEI. The junction had 8 bases not matched to a gene; V was cut back by 7 bases and J by 3 bases. CDR3 protein: CASKGGLAEETQYF. Here the CDR3 DNA reads TGTGCCAGCAAGGGCGGGCTAGCGGAAGAGACCCAGTACTTC.

Regarding this clone: Other DNA sequences in the sample encode the same CDR3. The chain joins TRBV7-9 to TRBJ2-5; tentative D call: TRBD2 (5 bases). The germline V gene has CDR1 SEHNR and CDR2 FQNEAQ (reference sequence). V was pared by 0 bases and J by 5 bases, with 7 bases between. The CDR3 loop spans 13 amino acids. The CDR3 nucleotides read TGTGCCAGCAGCTTAGCGGGAGCTGAGACCCAGTACTTC. Protein sequence: CASSLAGAETQYF.